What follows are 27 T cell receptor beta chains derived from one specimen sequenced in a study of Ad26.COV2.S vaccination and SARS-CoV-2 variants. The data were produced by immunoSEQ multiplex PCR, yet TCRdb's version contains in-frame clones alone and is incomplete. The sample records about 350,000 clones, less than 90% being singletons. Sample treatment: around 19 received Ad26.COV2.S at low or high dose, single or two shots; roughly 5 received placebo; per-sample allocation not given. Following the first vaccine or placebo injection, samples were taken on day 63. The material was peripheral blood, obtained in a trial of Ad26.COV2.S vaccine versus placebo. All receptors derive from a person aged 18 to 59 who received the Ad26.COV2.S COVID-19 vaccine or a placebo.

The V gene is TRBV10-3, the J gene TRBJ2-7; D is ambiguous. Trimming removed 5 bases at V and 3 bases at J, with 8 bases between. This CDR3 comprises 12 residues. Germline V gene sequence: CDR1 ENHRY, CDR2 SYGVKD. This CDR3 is CAISRSGYEQYF. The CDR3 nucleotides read TGTGCCATCAGTCGGTCGGGCTACGAGCAGTACTTC.

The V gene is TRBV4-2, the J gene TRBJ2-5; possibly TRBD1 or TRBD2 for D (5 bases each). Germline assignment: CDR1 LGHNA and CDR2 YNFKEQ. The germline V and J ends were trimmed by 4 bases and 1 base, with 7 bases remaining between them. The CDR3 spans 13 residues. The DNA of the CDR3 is TGTGCCAGCAGCCCGGGACCCCAAGAGACCCAGTACTTC. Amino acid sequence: CASSPGPQETQYF.

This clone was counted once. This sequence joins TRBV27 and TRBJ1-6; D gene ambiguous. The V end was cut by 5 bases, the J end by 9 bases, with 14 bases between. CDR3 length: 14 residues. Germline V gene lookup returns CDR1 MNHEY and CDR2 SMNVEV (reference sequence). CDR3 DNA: TGTGCCAGCAGTCCGGACCCCCGGGGTTCACCCCTCCACTTT. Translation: CASSPDPRGSPLHF.

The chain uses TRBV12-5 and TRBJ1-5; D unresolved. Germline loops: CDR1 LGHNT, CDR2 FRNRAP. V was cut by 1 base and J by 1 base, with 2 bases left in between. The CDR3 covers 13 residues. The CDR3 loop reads CASGLGSNQPQHF. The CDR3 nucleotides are TGTGCTAGTGGTTTGGGCAGCAATCAGCCCCAGCATTTT.

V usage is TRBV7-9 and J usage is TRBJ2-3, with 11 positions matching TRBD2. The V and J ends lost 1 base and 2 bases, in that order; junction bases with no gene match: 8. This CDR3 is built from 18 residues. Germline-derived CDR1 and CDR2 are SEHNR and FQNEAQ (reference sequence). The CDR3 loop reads CASSLGYRLAGITDTQYF. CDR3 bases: TGTGCCAGCAGCTTAGGATACAGACTAGCGGGGATCACAGATACGCAGTATTTT. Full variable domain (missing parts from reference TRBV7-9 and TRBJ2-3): DTGVSQNPRHKITKRGQNVTFRCDPISEHNRLYWYRQTLGQGPEFLTYFQNEAQLEKSRLLSDRFSAERPKGSFSTLEIQRTEQGDSAMYLCASSLGYRLAGITDTQYFGPGTRLTVL.

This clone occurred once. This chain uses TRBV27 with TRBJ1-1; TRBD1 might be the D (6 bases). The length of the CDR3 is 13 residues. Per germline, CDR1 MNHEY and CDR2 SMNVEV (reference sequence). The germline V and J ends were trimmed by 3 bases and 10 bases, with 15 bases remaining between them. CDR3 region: CASSLGAKVSAFF. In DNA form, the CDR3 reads TGTGCCAGCAGTTTGGGGGCAAAAGTGTCAGCTTTCTTT.

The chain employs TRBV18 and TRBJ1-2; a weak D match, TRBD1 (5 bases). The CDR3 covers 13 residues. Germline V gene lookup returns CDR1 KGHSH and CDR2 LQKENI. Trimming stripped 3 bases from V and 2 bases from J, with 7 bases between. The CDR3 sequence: CASSPGHNYGYTF. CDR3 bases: TGTGCCAGCTCACCGGGGCACAACTATGGCTACACCTTC.

The CDR3 region has the DNA TGTGCCAGCAGCCGCCGAGAGGGCGGGGGGGGCCTAGAGACCCAGTACTTC. This translates into CASSRREGGGGLETQYF. This chain connects TRBV3-1 (or the pseudogene TRBV3-2) to TRBJ2-5; 9 nucleotides align to TRBD2. CDR3 length: 17 amino acids. CDR1 is LGHDT, CDR2 YNNKEL, per germline (reference sequence). V lost 4 bases, J lost 4 bases, and 13 bases stayed unmatched.

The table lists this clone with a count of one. The chain's CDR3 is CASSEGRSWNEQFF. DNA for the CDR3: TGTGCCAGCAGTGAGGGGCGATCGTGGAATGAGCAGTTCTTC. This rearrangement joins TRBV25-1 to TRBJ2-1; perhaps TRBD1 as D (5 bases). CDR3 size: 14 residues. V was cut by 3 bases and J by 7 bases, with 13 bases left in between. Germline V lookup: CDR1 MGHDK, CDR2 SYGVNS.

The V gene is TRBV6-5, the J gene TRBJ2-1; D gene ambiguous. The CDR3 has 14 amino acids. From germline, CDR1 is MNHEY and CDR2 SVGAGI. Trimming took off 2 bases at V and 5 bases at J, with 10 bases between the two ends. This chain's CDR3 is CASSYRGSNNEQFF. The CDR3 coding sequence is TGTGCCAGCAGTTACCGCGGCAGTAACAATGAGCAGTTCTTC.

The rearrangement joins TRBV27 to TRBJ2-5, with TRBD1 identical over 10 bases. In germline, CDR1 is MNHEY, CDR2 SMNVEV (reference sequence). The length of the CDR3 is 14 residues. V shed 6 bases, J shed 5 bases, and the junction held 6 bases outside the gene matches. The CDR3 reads CASSRTGGQETQYF. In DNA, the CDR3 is TGTGCCAGCAGCCGGACAGGGGGTCAGGAGACCCAGTACTTC.

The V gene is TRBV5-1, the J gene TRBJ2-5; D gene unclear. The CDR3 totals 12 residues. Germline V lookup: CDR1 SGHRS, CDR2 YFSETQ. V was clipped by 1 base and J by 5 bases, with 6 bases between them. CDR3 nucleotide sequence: TGCGCCAGCAGCTTGAGGGATGAGACCCAGTACTTC. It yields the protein CASSLRDETQYF.

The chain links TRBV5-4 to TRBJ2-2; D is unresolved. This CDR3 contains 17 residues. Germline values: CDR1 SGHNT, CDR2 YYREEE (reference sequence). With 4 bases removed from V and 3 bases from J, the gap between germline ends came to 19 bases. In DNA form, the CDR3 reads TGTGCCAGCAGCCCACCCCCGCGCGGCCCGGACACCGGGGAGCTGTTTTTT. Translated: CASSPPPRGPDTGELFF.

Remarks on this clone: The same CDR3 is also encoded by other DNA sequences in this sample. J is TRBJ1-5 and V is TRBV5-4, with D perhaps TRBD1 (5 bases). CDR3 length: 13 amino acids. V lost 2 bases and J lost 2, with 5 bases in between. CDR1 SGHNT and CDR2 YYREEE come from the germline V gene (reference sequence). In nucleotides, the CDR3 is TGTGCCAGCAGCTTACAGGGCAATCAGCCCCAGCATTTT. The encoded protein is CASSLQGNQPQHF.

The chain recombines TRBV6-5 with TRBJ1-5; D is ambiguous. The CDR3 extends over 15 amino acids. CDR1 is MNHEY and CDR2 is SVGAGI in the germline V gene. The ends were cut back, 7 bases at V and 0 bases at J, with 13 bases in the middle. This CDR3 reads CASKVWADSNQPQHF. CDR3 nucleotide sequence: TGTGCCAGCAAGGTTTGGGCGGATAGCAATCAGCCCCAGCATTTT.

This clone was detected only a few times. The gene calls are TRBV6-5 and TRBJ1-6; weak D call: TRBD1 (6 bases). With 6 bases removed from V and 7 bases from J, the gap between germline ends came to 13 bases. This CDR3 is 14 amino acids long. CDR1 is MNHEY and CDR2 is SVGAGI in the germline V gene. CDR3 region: CASRPGHSNSPLHF. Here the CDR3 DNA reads TGTGCCAGCAGACCGGGACACTCGAATTCACCCCTCCACTTT.

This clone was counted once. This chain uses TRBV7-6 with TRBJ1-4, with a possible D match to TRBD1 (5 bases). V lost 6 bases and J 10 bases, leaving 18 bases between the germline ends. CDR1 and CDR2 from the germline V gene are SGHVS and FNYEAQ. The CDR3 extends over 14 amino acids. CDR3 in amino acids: CASSPGGGDRKLFF. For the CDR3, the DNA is TGTGCCAGCAGTCCCGGGGGAGGGGATAGAAAACTGTTTTTT.

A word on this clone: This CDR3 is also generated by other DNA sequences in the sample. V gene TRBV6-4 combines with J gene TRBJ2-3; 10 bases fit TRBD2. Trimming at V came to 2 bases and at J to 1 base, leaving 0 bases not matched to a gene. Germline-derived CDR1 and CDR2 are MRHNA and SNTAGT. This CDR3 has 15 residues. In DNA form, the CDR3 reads TGTGCCAGCAGTGACGGGACTAGCGGCACAGATACGCAGTATTTT. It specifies CASSDGTSGTDTQYF.

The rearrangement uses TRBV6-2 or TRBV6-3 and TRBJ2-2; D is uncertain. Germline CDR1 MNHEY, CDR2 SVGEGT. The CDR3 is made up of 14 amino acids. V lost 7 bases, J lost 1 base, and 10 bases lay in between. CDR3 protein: CASTPKRNTGELFF. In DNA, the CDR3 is TGTGCCAGCACCCCAAAGCGGAACACCGGGGAGCTGTTTTTT.

The CDR3 loop is CASMGETQYF. CDR3 nucleotide sequence: TGTGCCAGCATGGGTGAGACCCAGTACTTC. The chain couples TRBV11-1 to TRBJ2-5; no reliable D call. CDR1 SGHAT and CDR2 FQDESV come from the germline V gene (reference sequence). V lost 7 bases and J 5 bases, leaving 5 bases between the germline ends. The CDR3 totals 10 residues. Complete variable domain (other parts from reference TRBV11-1 and TRBJ2-5): EAEVAQSPRYKITEKSQAVAFWCDPISGHATLYWYRQILGQGPELLVQFQDESVVDDSQLPKDRFSAERLKGVDSTLKIQPAELGDSAMYLCASMGETQYFGPGTRLLVL.

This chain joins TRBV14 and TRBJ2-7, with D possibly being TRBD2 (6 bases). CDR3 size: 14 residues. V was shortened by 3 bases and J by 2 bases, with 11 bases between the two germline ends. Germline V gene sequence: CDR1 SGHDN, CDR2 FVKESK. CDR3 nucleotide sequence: TGTGCCAGCAGCCAGGGACGGGGGACCTACGAGCAGTACTTC. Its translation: CASSQGRGTYEQYF.

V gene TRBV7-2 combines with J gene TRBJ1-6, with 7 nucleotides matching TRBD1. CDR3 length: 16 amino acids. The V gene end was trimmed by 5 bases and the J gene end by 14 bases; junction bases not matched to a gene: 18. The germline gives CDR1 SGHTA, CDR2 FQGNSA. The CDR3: CASSAGQVGFDRTLHF. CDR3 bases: TGTGCCAGCAGCGCAGGACAGGTCGGATTTGATCGGACCCTCCACTTT.

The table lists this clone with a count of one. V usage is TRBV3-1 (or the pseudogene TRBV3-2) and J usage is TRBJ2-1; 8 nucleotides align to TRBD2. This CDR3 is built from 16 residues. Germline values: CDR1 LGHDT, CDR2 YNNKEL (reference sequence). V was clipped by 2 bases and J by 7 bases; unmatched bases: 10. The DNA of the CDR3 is TGTGCCAGCAGCCAACGGACTAGCTCCTTGAGGAATGAGCAGTTCTTC. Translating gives CASSQRTSSLRNEQFF.

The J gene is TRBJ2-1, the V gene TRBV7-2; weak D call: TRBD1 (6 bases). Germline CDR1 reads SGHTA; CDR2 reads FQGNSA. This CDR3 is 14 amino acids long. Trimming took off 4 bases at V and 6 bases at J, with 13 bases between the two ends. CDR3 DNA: TGTGCCAGCAGCTCGCAACCACAGGGCAATGAGCAGTTCTTC. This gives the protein CASSSQPQGNEQFF.

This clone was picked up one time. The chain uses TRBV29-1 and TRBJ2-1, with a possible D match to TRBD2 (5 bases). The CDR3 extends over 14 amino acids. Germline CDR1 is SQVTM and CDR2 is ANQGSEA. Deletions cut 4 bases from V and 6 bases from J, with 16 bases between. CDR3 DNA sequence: TGCAGCGTTGTTGGCGGACTGAAACTCAATGAGCAGTTCTTC. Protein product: CSVVGGLKLNEQFF.

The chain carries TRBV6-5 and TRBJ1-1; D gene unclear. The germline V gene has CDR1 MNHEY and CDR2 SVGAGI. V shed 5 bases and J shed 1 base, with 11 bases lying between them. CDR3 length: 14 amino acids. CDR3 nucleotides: TGTGCCAGCAGTCGACAAGCCACGAACACTGAAGCTTTCTTT. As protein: CASSRQATNTEAFF.

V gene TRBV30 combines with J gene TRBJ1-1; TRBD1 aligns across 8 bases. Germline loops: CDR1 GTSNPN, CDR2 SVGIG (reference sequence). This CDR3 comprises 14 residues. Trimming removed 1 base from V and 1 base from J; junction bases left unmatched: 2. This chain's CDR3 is CAWSAGTGNTEAFF. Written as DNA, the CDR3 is TGTGCCTGGAGTGCAGGGACAGGGAACACTGAAGCTTTCTTT. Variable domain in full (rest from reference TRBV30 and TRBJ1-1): SQTIHQWPATLVQPVGSPLSLECTVEGTSNPNLYWYRQAAGRGLQLLFYSVGIGQISSEVPQNLSASRPQDRQFILSSKKLLLSDSGFYLCAWSAGTGNTEAFFGQGTRLTVV.